This is a list of T cell receptor beta chains from one sample in a study of Ad26.COV2.S vaccination and SARS-CoV-2 variants. Repertoires were generated with immunoSEQ multiplex PCR, while TCRdb's copy carries only in-frame clones and drops some. The sample holds around 450,000 clones, over 75% seen once. Sample: peripheral blood, taken in a trial of Ad26.COV2.S vaccine versus placebo. All receptors come from a person aged 18-60 years who received the Ad26.COV2.S COVID-19 vaccine or a placebo. CDR3s include the opening cysteine and the closing phenylalanine or tryptophan. A D gene is named only where the DNA matches it firmly. Some rows have no size entry. The others give once, few or many, or a class for an expanded clone.

d_gene	v_gene	abundance	j_gene	CDR3nt	CDR3aa
TRBD1	TRBV7-8	-	TRBJ2-7	TGTGCCAGCAGCTCTTGGACAGGGAATCACGAGCAGTACTTC	CASSSWTGNHEQYF
-	TRBV19	-	TRBJ2-7	TGTGCCAGTAGTCGGAACAGCTACGAGCAGTACTTC	CASSRNSYEQYF
-	TRBV27	once	TRBJ2-7	TGTGCCAGCAGCTCATATGGTTCCGAGCAGTACTTC	CASSSYGSEQYF
-	TRBV28	once	TRBJ2-4	TGTGCCAGCAGTTTAAAAAACATTCAGTACTTC	CASSLKNIQYF
TRBD2	TRBV6-2/TRBV6-3	-	TRBJ2-4	TGTGCCAGCAGTTACTTAAAGCGGGGGCTTCGGGACATTCAGTACTTC	CASSYLKRGLRDIQYF
-	TRBV12-3/TRBV12-4	-	TRBJ2-3	TGTGCCAGCAGCCCGGTGGATACGCAGTATTTT	CASSPVDTQYF
TRBD2	TRBV29-1	-	TRBJ2-7	TGCAGCGCCCGGGAGAGCGGGGGGAATTACGAGCAGTACTTC	CSARESGGNYEQYF
-	TRBV11-2	-	TRBJ2-6	TGTGCCAGCAGCTTGAGAAGTACCGGGGCCAACGTCCTGACTTTC	CASSLRSTGANVLTF
-	TRBV11-1	-	TRBJ2-7	TGTGCCAGCAGCTTAAACCCAGGGACCCCCTACGAGCAGTACTTC	CASSLNPGTPYEQYF
-	TRBV2	-	TRBJ2-1	TGTGCCAGCATGCGGGCCTTTAATGAGCAGTTCTTC	CASMRAFNEQFF
-	TRBV7-3	-	TRBJ1-1	TGTGCCAGCAGCTTGGCTGGGGACGGGGCTTTCTTT	CASSLAGDGAFF
TRBD1	TRBV6-5	-	TRBJ2-2	TGTGCCAGCAGTTACTCGGGACAGGGGTTAAACGGTGGGCTGTTTTTT	CASSYSGQGLNGGLFF
-	TRBV7-9	-	TRBJ2-5	TGTGCCAGCAGCTTATCGGCAGGACAAGAGACCCAGTACTTC	CASSLSAGQETQYF
-	TRBV29-1	once	TRBJ2-7	TGCAGCGTCCGGGCAGGGGGGGCTGGCGAGCAGTACTTC	CSVRAGGAGEQYF
TRBD1	TRBV5-4	-	TRBJ2-7	TGTGCCAGCAGCTTGGCCGTCAGGGACAGGCCCGACTTC	CASSLAVRDRPDF
-	TRBV15	-	TRBJ2-1	TGTGCCACCAGCGGATTGGTGCGGGGTCACCCCGATGAGCAGTTCTTC	CATSGLVRGHPDEQFF
-	TRBV7-8	-	TRBJ1-3	TGTGCCAGCAGCTTATATCCGGGAACTGGAAACACCATATATTTT	CASSLYPGTGNTIYF
-	TRBV4-1	-	TRBJ1-2	TGCGCCAGCAGCCAAGTCACAGACTACTATGGCTACACCTTC	CASSQVTDYYGYTF
TRBD1	TRBV29-1	-	TRBJ2-7	TGCAGCGTTGTAACCTCACAGGGGGCGAGGGAGCAGTACTTC	CSVVTSQGAREQYF
-	TRBV5-1	-	TRBJ1-1	TGCGCCAGCAGCTGGCAGGGAACTGAAGCTTTCTTT	CASSWQGTEAFF
-	TRBV2	-	TRBJ1-4	TGTGCCAGCAAGTCCCTCAGGGCGGGTGAAAAACTGTTTTTT	CASKSLRAGEKLFF
-	TRBV14	-	TRBJ1-4	TGTGCCAGCAGCCAGGCTACAACTAATGAAAAACTGTTTTTT	CASSQATTNEKLFF
-	TRBV30	-	TRBJ2-4	TGTGCCTGGAGTGTAGGGGTGGGCTGGTCCAAAAACATTCAGTACTTC	CAWSVGVGWSKNIQYF
-	TRBV28	-	TRBJ1-5	TGTGCCAGCAGTTTTTCGAGGGGCAGGATCAATCAGCCCCAGCATTTT	CASSFSRGRINQPQHF
-	TRBV7-8	-	TRBJ2-2	TGTGCCTTTAGAGGTGCCACCGGGGAGCTGTTTTTT	CAFRGATGELFF
-	TRBV2	-	TRBJ1-6	TGTGCCAGCAGACCCTCCCCGACAGCGAGCTATAATTCACCCCTCCACTTT	CASRPSPTASYNSPLHF
TRBD1	TRBV6-6	-	TRBJ1-2	TGTGCCAGCAGTTACGCGACAGGGTCCTATGGCTACACCTTC	CASSYATGSYGYTF
TRBD1	TRBV5-1	-	TRBJ2-5	TGCGCCAGCAGCTTGGCCCCGGGACAGTCTCAAGAGACCCAGTACTTC	CASSLAPGQSQETQYF
-	TRBV5-3	-	TRBJ1-5	TGTGCCAGAAGCTTGGTCGGCCGTAGCAATCAGCCCCAGCATTTT	CARSLVGRSNQPQHF
-	TRBV18	-	TRBJ2-5	TGTGCCAGCTCACCCCCGTCAGCAATGGAGACCCAGTACTTC	CASSPPSAMETQYF
-	TRBV3-1/TRBV3-2	-	TRBJ1-1	TGTGCCAGCAGCCAAGATCTGAGGGGAACCGGGAACACTGAAGCTTTCTTT	CASSQDLRGTGNTEAFF
TRBD2	TRBV7-2	-	TRBJ2-5	TGTGCCAGCAGCTTAGGCTCCGCGGGGGGGCGGGAGACCCAGTACTTC	CASSLGSAGGRETQYF
-	TRBV28	once	TRBJ1-2	TGTGCCAGCAGTCAACTGGGGGGCGACTATGGCTACACCTTC	CASSQLGGDYGYTF
-	TRBV4-1	-	TRBJ1-1	TGCGCCAGCAGCCAAGTATTCAGGGGTAACACTGAAGCTTTCTTT	CASSQVFRGNTEAFF
-	TRBV11-2	few	TRBJ1-3	TGTGCCAGCAGCCCGACAGTATTTGTCTCTGGAAACACCATATATTTT	CASSPTVFVSGNTIYF
-	TRBV6-5	-	TRBJ1-4	TGTGCCAGCACCACCTGGGTGGGGGAAAAACTGTTTTTT	CASTTWVGEKLFF
-	TRBV19	-	TRBJ1-2	TGTGCCAGTAGTAAACAGACCCTACCTCATTATGGCTACACCTTC	CASSKQTLPHYGYTF
-	TRBV20-1	-	TRBJ2-5	TGCAGTGCTAGAACTAGCGAGACCCAGTACTTC	CSARTSETQYF
TRBD2	TRBV3-1/TRBV3-2	-	TRBJ2-7	TGTGCCAGCAGCCAAGTTTATAGCGGGGGCTACGAGCAGTACTTC	CASSQVYSGGYEQYF
-	TRBV4-1	-	TRBJ1-4	TGCGCCAGCAGCCAAGTAGCCCGGAAAAATGAAAAACTGTTTTTT	CASSQVARKNEKLFF
TRBD2	TRBV4-1	-	TRBJ2-3	TGCGCCAGCAGCCAAACTGCACTAGCGGGGGACTCAAATACGCAGTATTTT	CASSQTALAGDSNTQYF
-	TRBV11-2	-	TRBJ2-7	TGTGCCAGCAGCCTCCAGTGGAGGGAGCACGAGCAGTACTTC	CASSLQWREHEQYF
-	TRBV2	-	TRBJ1-2	TGTGCCAGCCCTAAGACCCATTCCCTCCCCCACTATGGCTACACCTTC	CASPKTHSLPHYGYTF
TRBD1	TRBV12-3/TRBV12-4	-	TRBJ1-2	TGTGCCAGCAGTGGGACAGCACCCTATGGCTACACCTTC	CASSGTAPYGYTF
-	TRBV9	-	TRBJ2-5	TGTGCCAGCAGCGTAGTGGGCGTAACACAAGAGACCCAGTACTTC	CASSVVGVTQETQYF
-	TRBV6-4	-	TRBJ2-1	TGTGCCAGCAGCGGGGGCTCTGAGTACAATGAGCAGTTCTTC	CASSGGSEYNEQFF
TRBD2	TRBV7-6	-	TRBJ2-1	TGTGCCAGCAGCGCGGTAGCGGGGGGGCTGAATGAGCAGTTCTTC	CASSAVAGGLNEQFF
TRBD2	TRBV4-2	-	TRBJ2-7	TGTGCCAGCAGCCAAGAAGGAGCGGGGGGCTCCTACGAGCAGTACTTC	CASSQEGAGGSYEQYF
TRBD1	TRBV24-1	-	TRBJ2-5	TGTGCCACCAGTGACCGGGACAGCCAAGAGACCCAGTACTTC	CATSDRDSQETQYF
-	TRBV7-9	-	TRBJ2-6	TGTGCCAGCAGCCCCCGTGGAGGGGCCCTCTCTGGGGCCAACGTCCTGACTTTC	CASSPRGGALSGANVLTF